This passage covers 8 T cell receptor beta chains from one sample sequenced in a study of cytomegalovirus exposure and HLA in healthy donors. Both 60 Vbeta primers and 13 Jbeta primers went into the PCR. Clones were sequenced by immunoSEQ multiplex PCR, and TCRdb holds only the in-frame ones, with some missing. Found here are 200,000 or so clones, more than 75% of them singletons; the top ten hold 2.5% to 3.5%. What was sequenced was PBMCs. These receptors originate from a woman in her thirties or forties in good health and CMV-seronegative.

The chain joins TRBV4-1 to TRBJ1-1; D is ambiguous. V lost 2 bases and J 0 bases, leaving 7 bases between the germline ends. The CDR3 has 14 residues. Germline lookup yields CDR1 MGHRA and CDR2 YSYEKL. CDR3 region: CASSQTGLNTEAFF. For the CDR3, the DNA is TGCGCCAGCAGCCAAACGGGATTGAACACTGAAGCTTTCTTT.

The chain is built from TRBV7-9 and TRBJ1-2; 11 bases align to TRBD1. The CDR3 runs to 16 residues. Germline CDR1 reads SEHNR; CDR2 reads FQNEAQ (reference sequence). Trimming took 5 bases from V and 7 from J; bases not matched to a gene: 12. The DNA of the CDR3 is TGTGCCAGCAGCCACTCCGGACAGGGGGCGTACAGTGGCTACACCTTC. This codes for CASSHSGQGAYSGYTF.

This rearrangement joins TRBV27 to TRBJ1-2, with D uncertain. Germline CDR1 MNHEY, CDR2 SMNVEV (reference sequence). Trimming removed 6 bases from V and 7 bases from J, with 12 bases in between. The CDR3 is 12 residues long. CDR3 coding DNA: TGTGCCAGCAGCGAAAGTGGCGGTGGCTACACCTTC. Protein product: CASSESGGGYTF.

J is TRBJ1-5 and V is TRBV19, with D uncertain. CDR3 length equals 12 residues. The germline CDR1 and CDR2 sequences are LNHDA and SQIVND (reference sequence). With 8 bases removed from V and 7 bases from J, the gap between germline ends came to 12 bases. CDR3 nucleotides: TGTGCCAGTTCTCCCTCCGGGCAGCCCCAGCATTTT. Translated, it gives CASSPSGQPQHF.

The rearrangement joins TRBV11-2 to TRBJ2-2, with unresolved D. V shed 5 bases and J shed 4 bases, with 17 bases lying between them. Germline V gene sequence: CDR1 SGHAT, CDR2 FQNNGV. The CDR3 loop spans 16 amino acids. This CDR3 is CASSPPGSGSTGELFF. The CDR3 region has the DNA TGTGCCAGCAGCCCGCCAGGTTCCGGTAGCACCGGGGAGCTGTTTTTT.

This chain joins TRBV7-8 and TRBJ1-3, with a possible D match to TRBD1 (5 bases). Germline CDR1 is SGHVS and CDR2 is FQNEAQ. The V end lost 5 bases, the J end lost 0 bases, and 14 bases lay between the germline ends. The CDR3 has 16 amino acids. The CDR3 DNA is TGTGCCAGCAGCCACTTTGCAGGGATCTCTGGAAACACCATATATTTT. This sequence encodes CASSHFAGISGNTIYF.

This clone is a singleton in its sample. The chain recombines TRBV9 with TRBJ1-1; the D gene is possibly TRBD1 (6 bases). Trimming left V 4 bases short and J 1 base short, with 14 bases between. In germline, CDR1 is SGDLS, CDR2 YYNGEE. CDR3 size: 15 residues. DNA of the CDR3: TGTGCCAGCAGCCCTACCCGGACAGCGAACACTGAAGCTTTCTTT. This translates into CASSPTRTANTEAFF.

This clone was detected a few times. The V and J genes are TRBV7-3 and TRBJ1-1; D gene ambiguous. Germline lookup yields CDR1 SGHTA and CDR2 FQGTGA. The CDR3 length is 15 residues. V dropped 9 bases and J dropped 1 base, with 18 bases sitting between them. DNA for the CDR3: TGTGCCAGTGCACTCGAAGCCAGAGGGAACACTGAAGCTTTCTTT. Amino acid sequence: CASALEARGNTEAFF.